The 29 T cell receptor beta chains in this list originate from one sample, sequenced in a study of blood T cell repertoires in COVID-19. The data were produced by immunoSEQ multiplex PCR, yet TCRdb's version contains in-frame clones alone and is incomplete. The sample contains fewer than 100,000 clones, about 88% of which appear only once. Sequencing was done on a sample of peripheral blood. These receptors were obtained from a man in his 60s with acute or convalescent COVID-19.

Notes on this clone: The same CDR3 is also encoded by other DNA sequences in this sample. V usage is TRBV29-1 and J usage is TRBJ2-2; possibly TRBD2 for D (5 bases). V was shortened by 6 bases and J by 6 bases, with 14 bases between the two germline ends. Germline assignment: CDR1 SQVTM and CDR2 ANQGSEA. This CDR3 contains 13 residues. The CDR3 bases are TGCAGCGTCCTCGCGGGTGGGTCCGGGGAGCTGTTTTTT. This codes for CSVLAGGSGELFF.

This clone was detected a few times. The chain joins TRBV7-6 to TRBJ2-6; 7 nucleotides agree with TRBD2. The CDR3 length is 18 residues. The trim removed 5 bases at V and 0 bases at J, leaving 10 bases unmatched. Germline loops: CDR1 SGHVS, CDR2 FNYEAQ. The CDR3 nucleotides read TGTGCCAGCAGCCCTATCCGCACGGGGGGCTCTGGGGCCAACGTCCTGACTTTC. Translating gives CASSPIRTGGSGANVLTF.

This CDR3 is CASSLGQGRAEPSYNEQFF. CDR3 bases: TGTGCCAGCAGCTTAGGACAGGGGCGAGCGGAGCCCTCCTACAATGAGCAGTTCTTC. The chain is built from TRBV7-2 and TRBJ2-1; 8 positions match TRBD1. From germline, CDR1 is SGHTA and CDR2 FQGNSA. V lost 1 base, J lost 0 bases, and 11 bases stayed unmatched. CDR3 length equals 19 residues.

This chain uses TRBV3-1 (or the pseudogene TRBV3-2) with TRBJ2-7; 7 bases fit TRBD1. Germline V lookup: CDR1 LGHDT, CDR2 YNNKEL (reference sequence). CDR3 size: 16 residues. The V gene end was trimmed by 1 base and the J gene end by 0 bases; junction bases not matched to a gene: 6. The CDR3 DNA sequence: TGTGCCAGCAGCCAAGGGACAGGTCTCCCCTCCTACGAGCAGTACTTC. Translated: CASSQGTGLPSYEQYF.

The gene calls are TRBV6-5 and TRBJ1-3, with D uncertain. Looked up from germline, CDR1 is MNHEY and CDR2 is SVGAGI. The CDR3 totals 13 residues. V gave up 6 bases and J gave up 3 bases, with 9 bases separating them. CDR3 loop: CASSEYIGNTIYF. The CDR3 region has the DNA TGTGCCAGCAGCGAGTATATTGGAAACACCATATATTTT.

The V gene is TRBV5-1, the J gene TRBJ1-6, with TRBD1 identical over 7 bases. The trim removed 4 bases at V and 9 bases at J, leaving 10 bases unmatched. The CDR3 is 15 residues long. CDR1 SGHRS and CDR2 YFSETQ come from the germline V gene. The CDR3 loop reads CASSPAGTEVSPLHF. CDR3 DNA sequence: TGCGCCAGCAGCCCTGCGGGGACAGAAGTTTCACCCCTCCACTTT.

This clone came up a few times. The chain links TRBV27 to TRBJ2-1; D is undetermined. CDR1 is MNHEY and CDR2 is SMNVEV in the germline V gene (reference sequence). The CDR3 has 15 residues. V lost 3 bases, J lost 6 bases, and 15 bases lay in between. This CDR3 reads CASSFGFSSGNEQFF. For the CDR3, the DNA is TGTGCCAGCAGTTTTGGTTTTTCTTCGGGCAATGAGCAGTTCTTC.

The chain links TRBV7-2 to TRBJ2-7; the match to TRBD1 covers 7 bases. CDR1 and CDR2 (germline): SGHTA, FQGNSA. CDR3 length: 15 residues. V lost 6 bases, J lost 0 bases, and 8 bases stayed unmatched. CDR3 DNA: TGTGCCAGCAGGATGAGGACAGGTAGCTCCTACGAGCAGTACTTC. It encodes CASRMRTGSSYEQYF.

The gene calls are TRBV30 and TRBJ2-7; TRBD1 matches 9 bases. The V and J ends lost 4 bases and 8 bases, in that order; junction bases with no gene match: 3. CDR1 is GTSNPN, CDR2 SVGIG, per germline (reference sequence). The CDR3 runs to 11 residues. CDR3: CAWIQGAKQYF. As DNA, the CDR3 is TGTGCCTGGATACAGGGGGCAAAGCAGTACTTC.

The chain couples TRBV24-1 to TRBJ1-5; D perhaps matches TRBD1 (5 bases). The CDR3 totals 14 residues. With 4 bases removed from V and 1 base from J, the gap between germline ends came to 7 bases. In germline, CDR1 is KGHDR, CDR2 SFDVKD. The CDR3 DNA reads as TGTGCCACCAGTGACGGGGGAAGCAATCAGCCCCAGCATTTT. Its protein is CATSDGGSNQPQHF.

The chain links TRBV7-2 to TRBJ1-1; tentatively, D is TRBD1 (5 bases). From germline, CDR1 is SGHTA and CDR2 FQGNSA. The V and J ends lost 3 bases and 3 bases respectively, with 17 bases between them. This CDR3 comprises 16 residues. This chain's CDR3 is CASSFTRFGADTEAFF. The CDR3 DNA follows: TGTGCCAGCAGCTTCACCCGATTTGGGGCGGACACTGAAGCTTTCTTT.

The V gene is TRBV3-1 (or the pseudogene TRBV3-2), the J gene TRBJ1-1; 9 nucleotides line up with TRBD1. The germline V gene has CDR1 LGHDT and CDR2 YNNKEL (reference sequence). This CDR3 is built from 17 residues. After removal of 2 bases from V and 8 bases from J, the junction contained 15 bases not matched to a gene. CDR3 DNA sequence: TGTGCCAGCAGCCAAAGGTACGGGACAGGGAGGTTAGAAGAAGCTTTCTTT. Its protein product is CASSQRYGTGRLEEAFF.

The chain combines TRBV7-2 with TRBJ1-2; 7 bases agree with TRBD1. CDR1 SGHTA and CDR2 FQGNSA come from the germline V gene. The trim removed 0 bases at V and 8 bases at J, leaving 9 bases unmatched. The CDR3 is made up of 15 amino acids. The CDR3 DNA follows: TGTGCCAGCAGCTTAGCCCCCGGGAGGGGGCTGGGCTACACCTTC. Amino acid sequence: CASSLAPGRGLGYTF.

This chain links TRBV5-4 with TRBJ1-6; TRBD1 matches at 7 bases. V trimming: 1 base; J trimming: 7 bases; junction bases outside the gene matches: 5. The CDR3 consists of 15 residues. Germline V gene data show CDR1 as SGHNT and CDR2 as YYREEE (reference sequence). CDR3 nucleotides: TGTGCCAGCAGCTTGTTGGGACAGAACAATTCACCCCTCCACTTT. It codes for CASSLLGQNNSPLHF.

The V and J genes are TRBV9 and TRBJ1-2; 8 nucleotides align to TRBD1. This CDR3 region has 15 residues. Germline-derived CDR1 and CDR2 are SGDLS and YYNGEE. V was clipped by 0 bases and J by 2 bases; unmatched bases: 3. DNA for the CDR3: TGTGCCAGCAGCGTAGACAGGGGGGGCAACTATGGCTACACCTTC. This encodes CASSVDRGGNYGYTF.

This clone came up once. The genes are TRBV9 and TRBJ1-5; maybe TRBD1 (5 bases). The length of the CDR3 is 15 residues. Trimming removed 2 bases at V and 2 bases at J, with 11 bases between. Germline lookup yields CDR1 SGDLS and CDR2 YYNGEE. CDR3 amino acids: CASSVGGSGNQPQHF. CDR3 DNA: TGTGCCAGCAGCGTTGGGGGGTCGGGCAATCAGCCCCAGCATTTT.

The V call is TRBV2, the J call TRBJ2-1; 8 bases map to TRBD2. The CDR3 is 15 amino acids. CDR1 is SNHLY, CDR2 FYNNEI, per germline. J gave up 8 bases and V 6 bases, and 12 bases lay outside the gene matches. CDR3 sequence (DNA): TGTGCCAGCAGCGTCCTAGGACTAGCCTTCCATGAGCAGTTCTTC. Its protein is CASSVLGLAFHEQFF.

The gene calls are TRBV7-9 and TRBJ1-2; 8 positions match TRBD1. V was clipped by 5 bases and J by 7 bases; unmatched bases: 12. The CDR3 loop spans 15 amino acids. CDR1 and CDR2 (germline): SEHNR, FQNEAQ (reference sequence). CDR3 sequence (DNA): TGTGCCAGCAGCCATAACAGTCAGGGGGCCGGTGGCTACACCTTC. Translated, it gives CASSHNSQGAGGYTF.

Note on this clone: One junction end disagrees with the germline gene, perhaps due to a read error. The chain joins TRBV3-1 (or the pseudogene TRBV3-2) to TRBJ2-7, with 10 bases aligning to TRBD2. Germline V gives CDR1 LGHDT, CDR2 YNNKEL (reference sequence). CDR3 length: 17 residues. The CDR3 DNA follows: TGTGCCAGCAGCCAAGAATCCAGCGGGAGGGCCTCCCACGAGCAGTACTTC. The encoded protein is CASSQESSGRASHEQYF.

The gene calls are TRBV6-1 and TRBJ2-2; possibly TRBD1 for D (5 bases). The CDR3 sequence is 15 residues long. Trimming stripped 3 bases from V and 6 bases from J, with 14 bases between. Germline-derived CDR1 and CDR2 are MNHNS and SASEGT. In nucleotides, the CDR3 is TGTGCCAGCAGTGAGTTGCCAGGGAAGGCCGGGGAGCTGTTTTTT. Protein sequence: CASSELPGKAGELFF.

The chain couples TRBV7-7 to TRBJ2-5; no firm D call. This CDR3 spans 14 amino acids. CDR1 SSHAT and CDR2 FNYEAQ come from the germline V gene (reference sequence). Trimming left V 0 bases short and J 2 bases short, with 7 bases between. CDR3 loop: CASSLAGLQETQYF. CDR3 sequence (DNA): TGTGCCAGCAGCTTAGCTGGTCTACAAGAGACCCAGTACTTC.

This rearrangement joins TRBV30 to TRBJ1-2; TRBD1 matches 10 bases. The CDR3 has 15 amino acids. CDR1 is GTSNPN and CDR2 is SVGIG in the germline V gene (reference sequence). After removal of 3 bases from V and 4 bases from J, the junction contained 8 bases not matched to a gene. The CDR3 protein is CAWSGDRGASYGYTF. CDR3 sequence (DNA): TGTGCCTGGAGCGGGGACAGGGGTGCGAGCTATGGCTACACCTTC.

This sequence joins TRBV5-1 and TRBJ2-7, with D possibly being TRBD1 (6 bases). V was pared by 4 bases and J by 2 bases, with 13 bases between. Germline CDR1 and CDR2: SGHRS and YFSETQ. There are 14 residues in the CDR3. CDR3 residues: CASSARTVTYEQYF. The CDR3 coding sequence is TGCGCCAGCAGCGCCCGGACAGTTACCTACGAGCAGTACTTC.

The chain uses TRBV3-1 (or the pseudogene TRBV3-2) and TRBJ2-5; TRBD2 aligns across 9 bases. V lost 0 bases, J lost 4 bases, and 15 bases stayed unmatched. The CDR3 runs to 19 residues. CDR1 and CDR2 (germline): LGHDT, YNNKEL (reference sequence). CDR3 nucleotides: TGTGCCAGCAGCCAAGACCCATTTAGCGGGAGATGGTTTTCAGAGACCCAGTACTTC. Its protein product is CASSQDPFSGRWFSETQYF.

The rearrangement links TRBV6-2 or TRBV6-3 to TRBJ2-7; D possibly corresponds to TRBD1 (6 bases). The CDR3 is 12 amino acids. CDR1 is MNHEY and CDR2 is SVGEGT in the germline V gene. The V and J ends lost 6 bases and 9 bases respectively, with 15 bases between them. The CDR3 coding sequence is TGTGCCAGCAGCCTGGGGCAGGGGAGGCAGTACTTC. Protein: CASSLGQGRQYF.

This chain links TRBV15 with TRBJ1-6, with D maybe TRBD1 (5 bases). V lost 4 bases to trimming and J lost 0 bases, with 13 bases between them. This CDR3 spans 17 amino acids. Germline lookup yields CDR1 LNHNV and CDR2 YYDKDF (reference sequence). The CDR3 sequence is CATSKKGLASYNSPLHF. CDR3 DNA sequence: TGTGCCACCAGCAAAAAGGGACTCGCCTCCTATAATTCACCCCTCCACTTT.

The genes are TRBV11-2 and TRBJ2-1, with D perhaps matching TRBD2 (6 bases). V lost 8 bases and J lost 0, with 20 bases in between. There are 17 residues in the CDR3. Per germline, CDR1 SGHAT and CDR2 FQNNGV. The CDR3, as DNA: TGTGCCAGCTTAGATCATTTTGGCGGGACCTCCTACAATGAGCAGTTCTTC. Its translation is CASLDHFGGTSYNEQFF.

This rearrangement joins TRBV9 to TRBJ1-6; D not resolved. The CDR3 is 16 residues long. The V gene's germline CDR1 is SGDLS and CDR2 YYNGEE. Trimming stripped 0 bases from V and 3 bases from J, with 10 bases between. CDR3 coding DNA: TGTGCCAGCAGCGTAGACGACACTCGCTATAATTCACCCCTCCACTTT. Its protein product is CASSVDDTRYNSPLHF.

This clone has only one observation. The chain combines TRBV19 with TRBJ2-1; D unclear. Germline-derived CDR1 and CDR2 are LNHDA and SQIVND (reference sequence). The CDR3 consists of 17 residues. Trimming cost V 1 base and J 0 bases, with 13 bases left between them. This CDR3 is CASSIAERLRSYNEQFF. In DNA, the CDR3 is TGTGCCAGTAGTATAGCGGAGCGATTACGCTCCTACAATGAGCAGTTCTTC.